The 2 T cell receptor beta chains reported below all come from one sample, sequenced in a study of beta chain features in type 1 diabetes. Expressed TCRB transcripts got sequenced, as all isolated RNA was reverse transcribed. Repertoires were generated with immunoSEQ multiplex PCR, while TCRdb's copy carries only in-frame clones and drops some. Of 130,000 to 150,000 clones in the sample, roughly 53% were seen once. The sample taken for sequencing was Tregs from blood. These receptors came from a man between 18 and 35 years old in good health.

The rearrangement joins TRBV18 to TRBJ1-2; D not certain. The V end lost 5 bases, the J end lost 7 bases, and 14 bases lay between the germline ends. The germline V gene encodes CDR1 KGHSH and CDR2 LQKENI. This CDR3 comprises 13 residues. The CDR3 DNA sequence: TGTGCCAGCTCATCGGCGGATAAAGCTGGCTACACCTTC. It is translated as CASSSADKAGYTF.

In this sample, this clone turned up a few times. The rearrangement links TRBV7-8 to TRBJ2-1; maybe TRBD2 (6 bases). V shed 0 bases and J shed 7 bases, with 19 bases lying between them. The V gene's germline CDR1 is SGHVS and CDR2 FQNEAQ. The CDR3 sequence is 17 residues long. The CDR3 region has the DNA TGTGCCAGCAGCTTAGCGCATCAGCGGGCCCTGGGAAATGAGCAGTTCTTC. It translates to CASSLAHQRALGNEQFF.